What follows are 10 T cell receptor beta chains derived from one specimen sequenced in a study of T cells expressing NK-cell markers. No DNA is given; TCRdb re-called the 5' RACE reads and lists each CDR3 protein once. Its table lists some 460,000 distinct CDR3 sequences. The sample comprised blood T cells: a sorted CD56 or NKG2C T cell subset, CD4+ or CD8+ T cells, or bulk PBMC T cells (not recorded which). The receptor set was obtained from a woman aged 50 to 65 in good health.

This chain uses TRBV25-1 with TRBJ2-3; checking the TCRdb D call of TRBD1 is not possible without DNA. Germline V lookup: CDR1 MGHDK, CDR2 SYGVNS. CDR3 length: 14 amino acids. The CDR3 sequence: CASSRAGPTDTQYF.

This chain joins TRBV7-3 and TRBJ2-7. Per germline, CDR1 SGHTA and CDR2 FQGTGA. The CDR3 is made up of 11 amino acids. The CDR3 reads CASSFRREQYF.

The chain has TRBV24-1 and TRBJ2-1; the D call of TRBD2 rests on TCRdb alone, since no DNA is present to check it. CDR3 length equals 17 residues. Germline V gene data show CDR1 as KGHDR and CDR2 as SFDVKD. The CDR3: CATSATAGLAIYNEQFF.

The gene calls are TRBV6-6 and TRBJ2-1; without DNA, the TCRdb call of TRBD2 cannot be checked. Germline CDR1 reads MNHNY; CDR2 reads SVGAGI (reference sequence). The CDR3 totals 16 residues. CDR3: CASSRPGTSGYNEQFF.

The chain joins TRBV20-1 to TRBJ2-4; the D gene TCRdb calls, TRBD2, cannot be checked with no DNA. Germline assignment: CDR1 DFQATT and CDR2 SNEGSKA (reference sequence). CDR3 length: 13 residues. The CDR3 loop reads CSATGASKNIQYF.

The rearrangement joins TRBV6-1 to TRBJ1-1. Germline CDR1 MNHNS, CDR2 SASEGT. The length of the CDR3 is 13 residues. CDR3 sequence reads: CASSSAGGTEAFF.

The chain links TRBV5-1 to TRBJ2-3; the D gene TCRdb calls, TRBD1, cannot be checked with no DNA. The CDR3 extends over 15 amino acids. Germline CDR1 SGHRS, CDR2 YFSETQ. The CDR3 sequence is CASSQEAGVADTQYF.

The chain recombines TRBV7-2 with TRBJ1-1. The CDR3 contains 16 residues. Germline CDR1 SGHTA, CDR2 FQGNSA. CDR3: CASSSPVGRSKTEAFF.

The CDR3 loop is CASSQEGGTGPYEQYF. The genes are TRBV4-1 and TRBJ2-7; TCRdb gives TRBD1 as the D gene, but with no DNA this cannot be confirmed. The germline CDR1 and CDR2 sequences are MGHRA and YSYEKL. The CDR3 runs 16 residues.

The chain recombines TRBV7-6 with TRBJ2-1. CDR3 length: 14 residues. Germline CDR1 is SGHVS and CDR2 is FNYEAQ. The chain's CDR3 is CASSSYRSVNEQFF.